This TCR beta chain originates from a study of radiotherapy plus CTLA-4 blockade in lung cancer. Focal radiation was given together with CTLA-4 blockade (ipilimumab) to patients with chemo-refractory metastatic non-small-cell lung cancer. Using immunoSEQ multiplex PCR, the repertoire was profiled, and TCRdb retains in-frame clones only, with some absent. The table shows tens of thousands of clones, with more than 60% occurring only once. The CDR3 length is 16 residues. Germline lookup yields CDR1 MGHRA and CDR2 YSYEKL. After removal of 1 base from V and 6 bases from J, the junction contained 6 bases not matched to a gene.

Sequenced material: peripheral blood, taken from a patient treated with radiotherapy plus ipilimumab. The chain carries TRBV4-1 and TRBJ2-1; 10 nucleotides line up with TRBD2. This sequence originates from a human donor with non-small cell lung cancer who had a partial response to radiotherapy plus ipilimumab. The DNA of the CDR3 is TGCGCCAGCAGCCAAGCTGCTAGCGGGGGTCTCAATGAGCAGTTCTTC. It specifies CASSQAASGGLNEQFF.